These 32 T cell receptor beta chains were all obtained from the same sample, sequenced in a study of blood T cell repertoires in COVID-19. Sequenced by immunoSEQ multiplex PCR; TCRdb stores in-frame clones only, minus some. This sample yields some 180,000 clones, of which about four fifths are seen a single time; around 2.9% belongs to the top ten. The sample comprised peripheral blood. Receptors originate from a woman older than 75 with COVID-19, enrolled during active disease.

This clone was found once. V and J are TRBV5-1 and TRBJ2-1, with D tentatively TRBD2 (6 bases). The CDR3 spans 15 residues. V lost 4 bases and J 0 bases, leaving 11 bases between the germline ends. From germline, CDR1 is SGHRS and CDR2 YFSETQ. CDR3 sequence reads: CASSRGSSSYNEQFF. The DNA of the CDR3 is TGCGCCAGCAGCCGGGGGAGTTCCTCCTACAATGAGCAGTTCTTC.

In DNA form, the CDR3 reads TGTGCCAGCATCCCAGGGGAGAGGGAGACCCAGTACTTC. Translation gives CASIPGERETQYF. The chain is built from TRBV12-3 or TRBV12-4 and TRBJ2-5, with a possible D match to TRBD1 (6 bases). This CDR3 region has 13 residues. V lost 7 bases, J lost 5 bases, and 14 bases lay in between.

J is TRBJ2-2 and V is TRBV9; TRBD2 matches at 9 bases. With V trimmed by 0 bases and J by 7 bases, 4 bases remained unmatched. CDR1 SGDLS and CDR2 YYNGEE come from the germline V gene. This CDR3 region has 15 residues. This chain's CDR3 is CASSVGGRAVGELFF. The CDR3 coding sequence is TGTGCCAGCAGCGTAGGCGGGAGGGCCGTCGGGGAGCTGTTTTTT.

The CDR3 here is CATSDLGTSGIYNEQFF. The CDR3 region has the DNA TGTGCCACCAGTGATTTAGGGACTAGCGGGATCTACAATGAGCAGTTCTTC. This chain joins TRBV24-1 and TRBJ2-1; 13 positions match TRBD2. The CDR3 loop spans 17 amino acids. Germline lookup yields CDR1 KGHDR and CDR2 SFDVKD. V trimming: 1 base; J trimming: 3 bases; junction bases outside the gene matches: 2.

The rearrangement uses TRBV27 and TRBJ2-1, with 10 positions matching TRBD2. V trimming: 3 bases; J trimming: 7 bases; junction bases outside the gene matches: 6. The germline V gene has CDR1 MNHEY and CDR2 SMNVEV (reference sequence). The CDR3 totals 15 residues. The CDR3 loop reads CASSFSGLAFNEQFF. CDR3 sequence (DNA): TGTGCCAGCAGTTTTTCGGGACTAGCGTTTAATGAGCAGTTCTTC.

This chain joins TRBV28 and TRBJ1-1; 8 bases match TRBD1. The germline gives CDR1 MDHEN, CDR2 SYDVKM. V was clipped by 5 bases and J by 4 bases; unmatched bases: 6. The CDR3 covers 14 residues. Written as DNA, the CDR3 is TGTGCCAGCAGTGTTTACAGGGGGATCACTGAAGCTTTCTTT. It translates to CASSVYRGITEAFF.

The chain recombines TRBV18 with TRBJ2-7; perhaps TRBD2 as D (5 bases). Germline CDR1 reads KGHSH; CDR2 reads LQKENI. The CDR3 runs 13 residues. The V and J ends lost 4 bases and 4 bases respectively, with 11 bases between them. CDR3 region: CASSQTLAYEQYF. The CDR3 bases are TGTGCCAGCTCACAAACTCTAGCATACGAGCAGTACTTC.

This clone came up a few times. V usage is TRBV2 and J usage is TRBJ2-2; TRBD1 matches 8 bases. The CDR3 is made up of 15 amino acids. V lost 6 bases to trimming and J lost 1 base; unmatched junction nucleotides: 4. Looked up from germline, CDR1 is SNHLY and CDR2 is FYNNEI. CDR3 sequence: CASSGGTGNTGELFF. The CDR3, as DNA: TGTGCCAGCAGCGGAGGGACAGGGAACACCGGGGAGCTGTTTTTT.

This chain connects TRBV7-9 to TRBJ2-1; D perhaps matches TRBD1 (6 bases). From germline, CDR1 is SEHNR and CDR2 FQNEAQ (reference sequence). V was trimmed by 2 bases and J by 1 base, leaving 9 bases between them. CDR3 length: 15 residues. This chain's CDR3 is CASSLLTGSYNEQFF. Here the CDR3 DNA reads TGTGCCAGCAGCTTACTCACAGGGTCCTACAATGAGCAGTTCTTC.

This chain links TRBV7-2 with TRBJ1-4; 10 nucleotides line up with TRBD1. V trimming: 5 bases; J trimming: 8 bases; junction bases outside the gene matches: 5. Germline CDR1 SGHTA, CDR2 FQGNSA. The CDR3 runs to 14 residues. In DNA, the CDR3 is TGTGCCAGCAGCGGACAGGGGGGTAGAGAAAAACTGTTTTTT. It specifies CASSGQGGREKLFF. The complete variable domain, with remaining parts taken from reference TRBV7-2 and TRBJ1-4, reads GAGVSQSPSNKVTEKGKDVELRCDPISGHTALYWYRQSLGQGLEFLIYFQGNSAPDKSGLPSDRFSAERTGGSVSTLTIQRTQQEDSAVYLCASSGQGGREKLFFGSGTQLSVL.

This clone appeared once. The CDR3 sequence: CASSLVTGNYGYTF. The CDR3 region has the DNA TGTGCCAGCAGCTTAGTTACAGGGAACTATGGCTACACCTTC. This chain connects TRBV7-2 to TRBJ1-2; tentatively, D is TRBD1 (6 bases). V shed 1 base and J shed 2 bases, with 8 bases lying between them. Germline V CDR1 and CDR2: SGHTA, FQGNSA. This CDR3 region has 14 residues. The full variable domain, completed using reference TRBV7-2 and TRBJ1-2, is GAGVSQSPSNKVTEKGKDVELRCDPISGHTALYWYRQSLGQGLEFLIYFQGNSAPDKSGLPSDRFSAERTGGSVSTLTIQRTQQEDSAVYLCASSLVTGNYGYTFGSGTRLTVV.

Worth noting for this clone: The junction departs from germline at one end; a sequencing error may be responsible. V and J are TRBV5-1 and TRBJ1-5, with a weak D call TRBD1 (6 bases). The V gene's germline CDR1 is SGHRS and CDR2 YFSETQ. The CDR3 loop spans 17 amino acids. Here the CDR3 DNA reads TGCGCCAGCAGTTTGGGGGCGGGAGTTGGAAGCAATCAGCCCCAGCATTTT. Amino acids: CASSLGAGVGSNQPQHF.

The chain links TRBV10-3 to TRBJ2-1; 8 bases match TRBD2. The CDR3 extends over 14 amino acids. The junction had 7 bases not matched to a gene; V was cut back by 3 bases and J by 9 bases. Germline V CDR1 and CDR2: ENHRY, SYGVKD. In nucleotides, the CDR3 is TGTGCCATCAGTGATGTCGGGGGGGCCACTGAGCAGTTCTTC. It is translated as CAISDVGGATEQFF.

The chain combines TRBV7-9 with TRBJ1-1; maybe TRBD1 (5 bases). Germline V gene data show CDR1 as SEHNR and CDR2 as FQNEAQ (reference sequence). With 3 bases removed from V and 5 bases from J, the gap between germline ends came to 10 bases. The CDR3 length is 13 residues. This CDR3 reads CASSFQGGTEAFF. The CDR3 DNA sequence: TGTGCCAGCAGCTTTCAGGGAGGAACTGAAGCTTTCTTT. The full variable domain, with the rest looked up from reference TRBV7-9 and TRBJ1-1, is DTGVSQNPRHKITKRGQNVTFRCDPISEHNRLYWYRQTLGQGPEFLTYFQNEAQLEKSRLLSDRFSAERPKGSFSTLEIQRTEQGDSAMYLCASSFQGGTEAFFGQGTRLTVV.

The rearrangement uses TRBV4-3 and TRBJ2-3, with 8 bases aligning to TRBD2. The germline V gene has CDR1 LGHNA and CDR2 YSLEER. The CDR3 runs 16 residues. Trimming at V came to 2 bases and at J to 1 base, leaving 5 bases not matched to a gene. The DNA for the CDR3 is TGCGCCAGCAGCCAACACGGGGGGGCCGGCACAGATACGCAGTATTTT. It translates to CASSQHGGAGTDTQYF.

V gene TRBV28 combines with J gene TRBJ1-3, with a weak D call TRBD1 (5 bases). Per germline, CDR1 MDHEN and CDR2 SYDVKM. This CDR3 is built from 13 residues. Trimming shortened V by 5 bases and J by 4 bases, and 9 bases separated the two germline ends. The CDR3 coding sequence is TGTGCCAGCAGTGGGGCGCAGGGAAACACCATATATTTT. It yields the protein CASSGAQGNTIYF.

This clone has only a few counts. V is TRBV5-1 and J is TRBJ1-5; 9 bases align to TRBD1. The V and J ends lost 0 bases and 12 bases, in that order; junction bases with no gene match: 7. The CDR3 has 14 amino acids. Germline values: CDR1 SGHRS, CDR2 YFSETQ. This chain's CDR3 is CASSLGTGTGLQHF. Here the CDR3 DNA reads TGCGCCAGCAGCTTGGGAACCGGGACAGGGCTCCAGCATTTT.

V usage is TRBV16 and J usage is TRBJ2-5; TRBD1 matches 8 bases. Germline values: CDR1 KGHSY, CDR2 FQNENV. The CDR3 is made up of 15 amino acids. J gave up 4 bases and V 2 bases, and 6 bases lay outside the gene matches. As DNA, the CDR3 is TGTGCCAGCAGCCAAGAGACAGGGGTCGGAGAGACCCAGTACTTC. This codes for CASSQETGVGETQYF.

This chain uses TRBV7-2 with TRBJ1-5; 10 bases match TRBD1. Trimming at V came to 6 bases and at J to 6 bases, leaving 8 bases not matched to a gene. The CDR3 consists of 15 residues. Germline V gene lookup returns CDR1 SGHTA and CDR2 FQGNSA. The CDR3 nucleotides read TGTGCCAGCAGTGCTAGACAGGGGGCGAGTCAGCCCCAGCATTTT. Translation gives CASSARQGASQPQHF.

The chain combines TRBV11-2 with TRBJ2-7; the match to TRBD2 covers 11 bases. CDR3 length: 14 amino acids. Losses at the gene ends were 2 bases for V and 4 bases for J; bases not matched to a gene: 1. Germline CDR1 reads SGHAT; CDR2 reads FQNNGV. In nucleotides, the CDR3 is TGTGCCAGCAGCTTAAGGACTAGCGGGTACGAGCAGTACTTC. It yields the protein CASSLRTSGYEQYF.

The sample holds one count of this clone. The rearrangement joins TRBV19 to TRBJ2-3; 15 positions agree with TRBD2. This CDR3 spans 18 amino acids. Germline V lookup: CDR1 LNHDA, CDR2 SQIVND (reference sequence). V gave up 3 bases and J gave up 1 base; unmatched junction bases: 5. The CDR3 sequence: CASSIMGLAGGRTDTQYF. In nucleotides, the CDR3 is TGTGCCAGTAGTATCATGGGACTAGCGGGGGGACGCACAGATACGCAGTATTTT.

CDR3 DNA: TGTGCCAGCAGCGTACCTAGCGGGGGCCATGAGCAGTTCTTC. It is translated as CASSVPSGGHEQFF. The chain joins TRBV9 to TRBJ2-1; TRBD2 agrees at 10 bases. This CDR3 has 14 amino acids. Germline assignment: CDR1 SGDLS and CDR2 YYNGEE. The junction had 3 bases not matched to a gene; V was cut back by 1 base and J by 8 bases.

The chain's CDR3 is CASSLMGQGYEKLFF. CDR3 bases: TGCGCCAGCAGCTTGATGGGACAGGGGTATGAAAAACTGTTTTTT. The chain is built from TRBV5-1 and TRBJ1-4; 10 positions agree with TRBD1. CDR1 and CDR2 from the germline V gene are SGHRS and YFSETQ. V was pared by 1 base and J by 6 bases, with 3 bases of the junction left unmatched. This CDR3 comprises 15 residues.

This rearrangement joins TRBV7-2 to TRBJ1-2; D possibly corresponds to TRBD1 (5 bases). Trimming pared 3 bases from V and 0 bases from J, leaving 8 bases between. Germline loops: CDR1 SGHTA, CDR2 FQGNSA. This CDR3 comprises 14 residues. CDR3 sequence (DNA): TGTGCCAGCAGCTTCCGACAGACTAACTATGGCTACACCTTC. Its translation is CASSFRQTNYGYTF. Drawing the rest from reference TRBV7-2 and TRBJ1-2, the complete variable domain is GAGVSQSPSNKVTEKGKDVELRCDPISGHTALYWYRQSLGQGLEFLIYFQGNSAPDKSGLPSDRFSAERTGGSVSTLTIQRTQQEDSAVYLCASSFRQTNYGYTFGSGTRLTVV.

The count of this clone is one. V usage is TRBV4-2 and J usage is TRBJ2-3; D perhaps matches TRBD2 (6 bases). V was trimmed by 4 bases and J by 4 bases, leaving 15 bases between them. The CDR3 is 15 amino acids. Germline V lookup: CDR1 LGHNA, CDR2 YNFKEQ. This CDR3 reads CASSPGDSRPDTQYF. The CDR3 region has the DNA TGTGCCAGCAGCCCTGGGGACTCCCGCCCAGATACGCAGTATTTT.

The chain recombines TRBV2 with TRBJ2-2; D uncertain. Germline-derived CDR1 and CDR2 are SNHLY and FYNNEI. Between the trimmed V and J ends, which lost 2 bases and 5 bases, there was a span of 12 bases. The CDR3 totals 15 residues. CDR3 DNA: TGTGCCAGCAGTGAATGGGCATCCTCTACCGGGGAGCTGTTTTTT. The encoded protein is CASSEWASSTGELFF.

The chain links TRBV11-2 to TRBJ1-1, with D unclear. CDR1 SGHAT and CDR2 FQNNGV come from the germline V gene. Trimming pared 3 bases from V and 1 base from J, leaving 18 bases between. The length of the CDR3 is 17 residues. CDR3 nucleotide sequence: TGTGCCAGCAGCTTGCTCACAGCCGCAAGACGGAACACTGAAGCTTTCTTT. Protein sequence: CASSLLTAARRNTEAFF. Filled out from reference TRBV11-2 and TRBJ1-1, the complete variable domain reads EAGVAQSPRYKIIEKRQSVAFWCNPISGHATLYWYQQILGQGPKLLIQFQNNGVVDDSQLPKDRFSAERLKGVDSTLKIQPAKLEDSAVYLCASSLLTAARRNTEAFFGQGTRLTVV.

The chain links TRBV30 to TRBJ1-5; 10 bases are a match to TRBD1. Germline loops: CDR1 GTSNPN, CDR2 SVGIG (reference sequence). Trimming removed 2 bases from V and 7 bases from J; junction bases left unmatched: 5. This CDR3 contains 14 residues. The CDR3 reads CAWSTTGGDQPQHF. The CDR3 DNA reads TGTGCCTGGAGTACGACAGGGGGCGACCAGCCCCAGCATTTT.

The genes are TRBV19 and TRBJ1-5; TRBD1 agrees at 11 bases. The CDR3 has 15 amino acids. Germline V gives CDR1 LNHDA, CDR2 SQIVND (reference sequence). V was pared by 5 bases and J by 5 bases, with 5 bases of the junction left unmatched. The CDR3 protein is CASSGDRGLHQPQHF. The CDR3 nucleotides are TGTGCCAGTAGTGGGGACAGGGGGTTGCATCAGCCCCAGCATTTT.

The genes are TRBV30 and TRBJ2-2; D unresolved. Germline values: CDR1 GTSNPN, CDR2 SVGIG (reference sequence). V was shortened by 2 bases and J by 7 bases, with 14 bases between the two germline ends. This CDR3 region has 14 residues. CDR3 DNA: TGTGCCTGGAGTAAAGCATTGTACGGCGGGGAGCTGTTTTTT. Translated: CAWSKALYGGELFF.

This clone was observed a handful of times. This chain joins TRBV28 and TRBJ1-4; weak D call: TRBD1 (5 bases). The CDR3 runs 13 residues. V lost 6 bases to trimming and J lost 8 bases, with 13 bases between them. Looked up from germline, CDR1 is MDHEN and CDR2 is SYDVKM. The CDR3 DNA sequence: TGTGCCAGCAGCAGGGTGGAGAGGGAAAAACTGTTTTTT. Amino acid sequence: CASSRVEREKLFF.

The chain links TRBV15 to TRBJ2-5, with 14 nucleotides matching TRBD2. Germline trimming cut 1 base from V and 5 bases from J; bases unmatched to any gene: 6. The CDR3 contains 17 residues. Germline assignment: CDR1 LNHNV and CDR2 YYDKDF (reference sequence). The CDR3 nucleotides read TGTGCCACCAGCAGAGGACTAGCGGGAGGGCCTGCGGAGACCCAGTACTTC. Encoded protein: CATSRGLAGGPAETQYF. Drawing the rest from reference TRBV15 and TRBJ2-5, the complete variable domain is DAMVIQNPRYQVTQFGKPVTLSCSQTLNHNVMYWYQQKSSQAPKLLFHYYDKDFNNEADTPDNFQSRRPNTSFCFLDIRSPGLGDTAMYLCATSRGLAGGPAETQYFGPGTRLLVL.